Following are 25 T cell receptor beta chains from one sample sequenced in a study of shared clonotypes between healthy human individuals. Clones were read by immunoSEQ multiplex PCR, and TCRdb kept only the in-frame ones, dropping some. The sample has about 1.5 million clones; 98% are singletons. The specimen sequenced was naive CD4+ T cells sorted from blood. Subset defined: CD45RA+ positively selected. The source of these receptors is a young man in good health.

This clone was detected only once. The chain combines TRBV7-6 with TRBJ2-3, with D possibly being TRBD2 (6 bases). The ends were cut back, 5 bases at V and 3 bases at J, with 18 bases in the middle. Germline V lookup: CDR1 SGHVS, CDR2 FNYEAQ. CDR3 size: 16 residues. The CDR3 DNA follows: TGTGCCAGCAGCACGCCGGGGTGGGAGGAAACAGATACGCAGTATTTT. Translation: CASSTPGWEETDTQYF.

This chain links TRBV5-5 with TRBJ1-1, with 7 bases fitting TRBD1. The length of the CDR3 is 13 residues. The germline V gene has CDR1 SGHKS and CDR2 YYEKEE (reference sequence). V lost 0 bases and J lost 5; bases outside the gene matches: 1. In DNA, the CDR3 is TGTGCCAGCAGCTTGGTCAGGGGGACTGAAGCTTTCTTT. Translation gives CASSLVRGTEAFF.

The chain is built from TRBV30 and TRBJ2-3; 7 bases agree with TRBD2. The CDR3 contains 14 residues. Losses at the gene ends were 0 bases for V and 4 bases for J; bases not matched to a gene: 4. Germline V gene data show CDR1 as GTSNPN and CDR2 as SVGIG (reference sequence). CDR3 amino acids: CAWSVGRGADTQYF. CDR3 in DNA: TGTGCCTGGAGTGTGGGGAGGGGTGCAGATACGCAGTATTTT.

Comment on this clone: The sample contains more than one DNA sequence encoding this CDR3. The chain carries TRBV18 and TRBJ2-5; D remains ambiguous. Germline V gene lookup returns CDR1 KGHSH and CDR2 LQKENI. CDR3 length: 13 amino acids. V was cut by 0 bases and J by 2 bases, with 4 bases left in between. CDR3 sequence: CASSPPVQETQYF. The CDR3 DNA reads TGTGCCAGCTCACCACCAGTACAAGAGACCCAGTACTTC.

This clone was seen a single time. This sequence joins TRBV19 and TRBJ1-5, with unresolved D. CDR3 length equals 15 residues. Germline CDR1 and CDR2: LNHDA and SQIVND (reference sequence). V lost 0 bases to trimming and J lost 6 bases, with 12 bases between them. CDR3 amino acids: CASSIDRASGQPQHF. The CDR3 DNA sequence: TGTGCCAGTAGTATAGATCGGGCTAGCGGTCAGCCCCAGCATTTT.

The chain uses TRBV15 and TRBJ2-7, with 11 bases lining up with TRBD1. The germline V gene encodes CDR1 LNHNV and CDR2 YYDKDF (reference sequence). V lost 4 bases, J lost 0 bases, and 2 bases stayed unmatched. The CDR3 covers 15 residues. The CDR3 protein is CATSTGTGGSYEQYF. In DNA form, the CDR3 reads TGTGCCACCAGCACGGGGACAGGGGGCTCCTACGAGCAGTACTTC.

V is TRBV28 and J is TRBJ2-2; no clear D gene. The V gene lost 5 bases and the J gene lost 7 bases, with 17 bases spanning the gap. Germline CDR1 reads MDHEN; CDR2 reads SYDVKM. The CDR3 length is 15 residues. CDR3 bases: TGTGCCAGCAGTCCGGAAGGGCATCGTGGCGGGGAGCTGTTTTTT. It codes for CASSPEGHRGGELFF. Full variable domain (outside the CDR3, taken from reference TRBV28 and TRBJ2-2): DVKVTQSSRYLVKRTGEKVFLECVQDMDHENMFWYRQDPGLGLRLIYFSYDVKMKEKGDIPEGYSVSREKKERFSLILESASTNQTSMYLCASSPEGHRGGELFFGEGSRLTVL.

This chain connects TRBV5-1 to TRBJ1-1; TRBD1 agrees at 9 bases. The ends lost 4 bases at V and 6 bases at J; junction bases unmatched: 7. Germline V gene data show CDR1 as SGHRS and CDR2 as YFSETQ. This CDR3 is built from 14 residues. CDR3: CASSTQGAGAEAFF. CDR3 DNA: TGCGCCAGCAGCACACAGGGGGCTGGTGCTGAAGCTTTCTTT.

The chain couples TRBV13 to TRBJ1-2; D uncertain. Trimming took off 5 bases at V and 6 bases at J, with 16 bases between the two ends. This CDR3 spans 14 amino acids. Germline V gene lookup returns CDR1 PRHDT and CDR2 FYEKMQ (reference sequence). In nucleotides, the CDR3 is TGTGCCAGCAGCGGTCGGGCCGCACTCCATGGCTACACCTTC. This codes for CASSGRAALHGYTF.

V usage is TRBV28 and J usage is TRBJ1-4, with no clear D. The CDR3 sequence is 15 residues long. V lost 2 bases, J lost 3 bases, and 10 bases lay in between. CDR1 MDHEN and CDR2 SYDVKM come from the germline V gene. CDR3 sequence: CASSLRRLANEKLFF. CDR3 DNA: TGTGCCAGCAGTTTAAGGCGTTTGGCTAATGAAAAACTGTTTTTT.

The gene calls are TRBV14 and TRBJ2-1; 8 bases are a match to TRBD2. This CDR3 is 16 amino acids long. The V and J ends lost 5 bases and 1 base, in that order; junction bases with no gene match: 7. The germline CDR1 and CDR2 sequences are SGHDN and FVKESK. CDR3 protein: CASSTPAGGSYNEQFF. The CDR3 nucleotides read TGTGCCAGCAGCACCCCCGCGGGAGGTTCCTACAATGAGCAGTTCTTC.

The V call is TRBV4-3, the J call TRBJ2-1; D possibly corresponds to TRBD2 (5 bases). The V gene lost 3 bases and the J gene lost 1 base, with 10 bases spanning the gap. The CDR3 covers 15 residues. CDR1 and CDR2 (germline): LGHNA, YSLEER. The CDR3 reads CASSQQRTSYNEQFF. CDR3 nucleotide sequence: TGCGCCAGCAGCCAGCAACGGACTTCCTACAATGAGCAGTTCTTC.

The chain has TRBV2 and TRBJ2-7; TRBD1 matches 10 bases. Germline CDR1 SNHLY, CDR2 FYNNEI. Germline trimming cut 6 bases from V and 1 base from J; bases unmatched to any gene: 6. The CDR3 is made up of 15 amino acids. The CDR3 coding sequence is TGTGCCAGCAGAGCGGACAGGGGGAAATCCTACGAGCAGTACTTC. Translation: CASRADRGKSYEQYF.

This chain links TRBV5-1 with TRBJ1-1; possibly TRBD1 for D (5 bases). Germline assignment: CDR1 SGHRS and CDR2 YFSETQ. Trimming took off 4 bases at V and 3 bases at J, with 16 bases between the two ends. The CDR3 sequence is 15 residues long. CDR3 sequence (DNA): TGCGCCAGCAGCACCGGGGCGGGGAAGGACACTGAAGCTTTCTTT. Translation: CASSTGAGKDTEAFF.

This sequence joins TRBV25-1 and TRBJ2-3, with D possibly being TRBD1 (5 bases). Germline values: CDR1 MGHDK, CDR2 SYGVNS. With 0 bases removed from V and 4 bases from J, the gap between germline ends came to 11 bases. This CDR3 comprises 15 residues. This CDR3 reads CASSEYFKGPDTQYF. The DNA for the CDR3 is TGTGCCAGCAGTGAATATTTCAAGGGGCCAGATACGCAGTATTTT. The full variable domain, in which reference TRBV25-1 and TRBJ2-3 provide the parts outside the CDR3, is EADIYQTPRYLVIGTGKKITLECSQTMGHDKMYWYQQDPGMELHLIHYSYGVNSTEKGDLSSESTVSRIRTEHFPLTLESARPSHTSQYLCASSEYFKGPDTQYFGPGTRLTVL.

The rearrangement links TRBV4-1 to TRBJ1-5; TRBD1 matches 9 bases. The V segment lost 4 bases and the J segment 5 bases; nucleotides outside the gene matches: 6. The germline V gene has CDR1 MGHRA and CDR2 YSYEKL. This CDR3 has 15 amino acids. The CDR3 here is CASSPRTGDDQPQHF. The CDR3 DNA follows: TGCGCCAGCAGCCCGAGGACAGGGGATGATCAGCCCCAGCATTTT.

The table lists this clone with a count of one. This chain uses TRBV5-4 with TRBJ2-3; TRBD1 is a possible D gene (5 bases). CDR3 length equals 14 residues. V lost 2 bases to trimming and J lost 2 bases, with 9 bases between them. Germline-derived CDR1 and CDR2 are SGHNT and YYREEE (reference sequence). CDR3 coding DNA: TGTGCCAGCAGCTTCAGGACAAACACAGATACGCAGTATTTT. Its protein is CASSFRTNTDTQYF. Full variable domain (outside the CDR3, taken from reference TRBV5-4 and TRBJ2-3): ETGVTQSPTHLIKTRGQQVTLRCSSQSGHNTVSWYQQALGQGPQFIFQYYREEENGRGNFPPRFSGLQFPNYSSELNVNALELDDSALYLCASSFRTNTDTQYFGPGTRLTVL.

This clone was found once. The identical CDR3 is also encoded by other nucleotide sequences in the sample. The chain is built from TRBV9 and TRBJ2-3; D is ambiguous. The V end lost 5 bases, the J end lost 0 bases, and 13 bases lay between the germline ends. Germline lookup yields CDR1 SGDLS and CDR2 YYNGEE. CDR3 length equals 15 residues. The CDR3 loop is CASSPRTASTDTQYF. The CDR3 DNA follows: TGTGCCAGCAGTCCTAGGACGGCTAGCACAGATACGCAGTATTTT.

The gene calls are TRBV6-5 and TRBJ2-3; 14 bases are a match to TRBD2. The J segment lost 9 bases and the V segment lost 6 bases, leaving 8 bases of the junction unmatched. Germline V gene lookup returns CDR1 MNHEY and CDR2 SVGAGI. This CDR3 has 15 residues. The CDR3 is CASSPGLAGVKTQYF. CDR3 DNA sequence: TGTGCCAGCAGCCCGGGACTAGCGGGAGTTAAAACGCAGTATTTT.

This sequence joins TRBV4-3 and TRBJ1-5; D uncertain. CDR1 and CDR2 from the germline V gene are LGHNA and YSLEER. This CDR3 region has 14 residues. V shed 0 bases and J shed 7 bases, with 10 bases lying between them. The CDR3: CASSQDWEGQPQHF. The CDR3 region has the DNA TGCGCCAGCAGCCAAGATTGGGAGGGACAGCCCCAGCATTTT.

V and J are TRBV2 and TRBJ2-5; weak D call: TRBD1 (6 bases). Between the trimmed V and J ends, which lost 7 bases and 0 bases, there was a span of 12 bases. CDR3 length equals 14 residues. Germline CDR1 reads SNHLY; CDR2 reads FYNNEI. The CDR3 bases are TGTGCCAGCAAGAGGGGGACATACCAAGAGACCCAGTACTTC. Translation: CASKRGTYQETQYF.

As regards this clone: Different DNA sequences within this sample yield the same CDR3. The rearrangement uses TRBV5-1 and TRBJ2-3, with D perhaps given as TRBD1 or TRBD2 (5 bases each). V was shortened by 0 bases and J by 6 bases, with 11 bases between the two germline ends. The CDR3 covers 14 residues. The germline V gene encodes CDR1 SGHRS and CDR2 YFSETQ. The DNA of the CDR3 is TGCGCCAGCAGCTTGGCGGCTGAGGGGGATACGCAGTATTTT. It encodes CASSLAAEGDTQYF.

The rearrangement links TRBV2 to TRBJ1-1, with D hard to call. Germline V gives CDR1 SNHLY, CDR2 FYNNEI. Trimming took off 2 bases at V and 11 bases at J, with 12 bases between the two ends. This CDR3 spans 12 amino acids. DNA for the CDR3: TGTGCCAGCAGTGAAAGCTATTATCACGCTTTCTTT. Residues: CASSESYYHAFF.

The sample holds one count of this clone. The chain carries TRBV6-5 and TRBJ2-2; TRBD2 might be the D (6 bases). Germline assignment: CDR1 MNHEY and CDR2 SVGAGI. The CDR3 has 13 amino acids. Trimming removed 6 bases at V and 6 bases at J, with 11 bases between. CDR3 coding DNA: TGTGCCAGCAGCCGACTAGACCCCGGGGAGCTGTTTTTT. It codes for CASSRLDPGELFF.

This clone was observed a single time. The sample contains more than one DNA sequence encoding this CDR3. The CDR3 DNA is TGTGCCAGCAGTTTAGGCAGGAGCTCCTACAATGAGCAGTTCTTC. Its translation: CASSLGRSSYNEQFF. The chain links TRBV28 to TRBJ2-1; D unresolved. Per the germline V gene, CDR1 is MDHEN and CDR2 is SYDVKM. CDR3 length equals 15 residues. The V and J ends lost 2 bases and 0 bases respectively, with 8 bases between them. Full variable domain (remainder filled in from reference TRBV28 and TRBJ2-1): DVKVTQSSRYLVKRTGEKVFLECVQDMDHENMFWYRQDPGLGLRLIYFSYDVKMKEKGDIPEGYSVSREKKERFSLILESASTNQTSMYLCASSLGRSSYNEQFFGPGTRLTVL.